This is a list of T cell receptor beta chains from one sample in a study of T cell changes during pregnancy in multiple sclerosis. Clones were sequenced by immunoSEQ multiplex PCR, and TCRdb holds only the in-frame ones, with some missing. The table has 85,000 to 100,000 clones, approximately 92% seen once; the top ten hold more than 2.5%. Material: peripheral blood, obtained in the first trimester of pregnancy. These receptors all stem from a female donor with multiple sclerosis, enrolled in a pregnancy study. CDR3s include the opening cysteine and the closing phenylalanine or tryptophan. The order of the fields is D gene, clone size, V gene, J gene, CDR3 length, CDR3 protein, CDR3 DNA. The D gene is left open where the match is weak. Size values are once, few and many counts, or a class for expanded clones, and some rows have none.

NA	once	TRBV12-5	TRBJ2-3	15	CASGRSSTGRDTQYF	TGTGCTAGTGGTCGTAGCTCAACAGGGAGAGATACGCAGTATTTT
NA	NA	TRBV10-3	TRBJ2-2	17	CAMGNSLRLANTGELFF	TGTGCCATGGGCAACAGTTTACGCCTTGCGAACACCGGGGAGCTGTTTTTT
NA	NA	TRBV15	TRBJ2-1	15	CATSRASGSYNEQFF	TGTGCCACCAGCAGAGCTTCAGGCTCCTACAATGAGCAGTTCTTC
NA	NA	TRBV25-1	TRBJ2-5	15	CASSEFRGAQETQYF	TGTGCCAGCAGTGAATTCCGGGGGGCCCAAGAGACCCAGTACTTC
NA	once	TRBV6-5	TRBJ1-5	15	CASSSQGLSNQPQHF	TGTGCCAGCAGTTCCCAGGGGCTCTCTAATCAGCCCCAGCATTTT
NA	NA	TRBV9	TRBJ2-1	14	CASSEDTSYNEQFF	TGTGCCAGCAGCGAAGACACAAGTTACAATGAGCAGTTCTTC
TRBD2	NA	TRBV6-4	TRBJ2-1	15	CASSDSGGGYNEQFF	TGTGCCAGCAGTGACTCGGGCGGGGGGTACAATGAGCAGTTCTTC
NA	once	TRBV19	TRBJ1-1	12	CASSIGRGEAFF	TGTGCCAGTAGTATTGGAAGGGGTGAAGCTTTCTTT
NA	NA	TRBV28	TRBJ1-2	14	CASRVPGGVYGYTF	TGTGCCAGCAGAGTACCTGGGGGGGTTTATGGCTACACCTTC
TRBD2	NA	TRBV7-7	TRBJ2-1	15	CASSPSGSPANEQFF	TGTGCTAGCAGCCCTAGCGGGAGCCCAGCCAATGAGCAGTTCTTC
NA	NA	TRBV28	TRBJ1-3	16	CASTSARVSSGNTIYF	TGTGCCAGCACGAGCGCCAGGGTTAGCTCTGGAAACACCATATATTTT
TRBD1	NA	TRBV28	TRBJ2-1	15	CASTLGQGGRNEQFF	TGTGCCAGCACCTTGGGACAGGGGGGACGGAATGAGCAGTTCTTC
TRBD2	NA	TRBV5-1	TRBJ2-7	14	CASSLTSGPYEQYF	TGCGCCAGCAGCTTAACTAGCGGCCCCTACGAGCAGTACTTC
NA	NA	TRBV19	TRBJ1-1	12	CASRGVNTEAFF	TGTGCCAGTAGAGGAGTGAACACTGAAGCTTTCTTT
TRBD2	NA	TRBV19	TRBJ2-3	17	CASSIYVAGVGTDTQYF	TGTGCCAGTAGTATCTATGTAGCGGGAGTCGGGACAGATACGCAGTATTTT
TRBD1	once	TRBV11-2	TRBJ1-1	14	CASSLWTGNTEAFF	TGTGCCAGCAGCTTGTGGACAGGGAACACTGAAGCTTTCTTT